Ten or more counts support the clone carrying this T cell receptor (beta chain). The CDR3 has 13 residues. V shed 4 bases and J shed 5 bases, with 12 bases lying between them. Per germline, CDR1 MNHNS and CDR2 SASEGT. The TCR beta library used iRepertoire HTBI primers with Arm-PCR amplification of CDR3. Each CDR3 protein is one row after TCRdb ran MiXCR on the multiplex PCR reads. The sample consists of hundreds of thousands of distinct CDR3 sequences, 15% to 20% of them appearing once. This record belongs to a study of regulatory T cells in long-lasting Graves disease. Described time point: newly diagnosed GD, antithyroid drugs for less than 3 months. The TCR library was prepared using RNA isolated from PBMCs. The same specimen was also included in a second study, on T cells in Graves' hyperthyroidism and ophthalmopathy. From that second work: Most thyroid-expanded clonotypes above 0.001 were also found in blood.

This specimen consisted of peripheral blood mononuclear cells (PBMCs), obtained at new diagnosis, from a patient treated with antithyroid drugs. This sequence was found in a young woman with Graves disease. The V gene is TRBV6-1, the J gene TRBJ2-7, with TRBD1 as a possible D gene (6 bases). The CDR3 DNA reads as TGTGCCAGCAGTGCCCAGGGGCGGCACGAGCAGTACTTC. This gives the protein CASSAQGRHEQYF.